The source of this TCR beta chain is a study of regulatory dendritic cells for organ transplantation. Using immunoSEQ multiplex PCR, the repertoire was profiled, and TCRdb retains in-frame clones only, with some absent. This sample has roughly 34,000 clones, with 85% to 90% found just once. The CDR3 sequence is 17 residues long. V shed 5 bases and J shed 4 bases, with 21 bases lying between them. CDR1 and CDR2 (germline): LNHDA, SQIVND (reference sequence). The source of this sequence is a human donor in good health. This chain connects TRBV19 to TRBJ1-5, with a weak D call TRBD1 (6 bases). Material for sequencing was naive CD4+ T cells from blood. Subset meaning: CD45RA+ naive T cells. As DNA, the CDR3 is TGTGCCAGTAGTTCCACGAACAGGGCACCGTTTAATCAGCCCCAGCATTTT. Translating it yields CASSSTNRAPFNQPQHF.